A selection of T cell receptor beta chains follows, all from one sample in a study of CD8 T cells in Susac syndrome. TCRdb passed the immunoSEQ multiplex PCR reads through MiXCR, listing each CDR3 protein once. The data show approximately 110,000 distinct CDR3 sequences, with around 94% seen just once and 0.065% to 0.1% held by the top ten. Sequencing was done on a sample of CD4+ T cells from PBMCs. These receptors came from a human donor in good health. The CDR3 runs from the conserved cysteine through the conserved F or W. The D gene is left open where the match is weak. Rows may omit the clone size; those that give it use once, few, many or a size class.

j_call clone_size d_call v_call cdr3_aa cdr3_nt
TRBJ2-7 . . TRBV1 CTSSPPRLALYEQYF TGCACCAGCAGCCCCCCTCGCCTAGCGTTATACGAGCAGTACTTC
TRBJ2-3 . . TRBV29-1 CSAARAYSTDTQYF TGCAGCGCCGCCAGGGCTTATAGCACAGATACGCAGTATTTT
TRBJ1-1 . . TRBV18 CASSPPEREGEAFF TGTGCCAGCTCACCACCGGAGAGGGAAGGGGAAGCTTTCTTT
TRBJ1-5 . TRBD1 TRBV20-1 CSAREDRGNQPQHF TGCAGTGCTAGAGAGGACAGGGGGAATCAGCCCCAGCATTTT
TRBJ2-7 . . TRBV4-2 CASSQEEQGPYEQYF TGTGCCAGCAGCCAAGAGGAACAGGGCCCCTACGAGCAGTACTTC
TRBJ1-5 . . TRBV7-2 CASSLGQGRGPQHF TGTGCCAGCAGCTTAGGTCAGGGAAGAGGCCCCCAGCATTTT
TRBJ1-1 . TRBD1 TRBV20-1 CSARTGGPAWNTEAFF TGCAGTGCAAGGACAGGGGGACCGGCTTGGAACACTGAAGCTTTCTTT
TRBJ2-5 . . TRBV7-2 CASSRLAIGGWYQETQYF TGTGCCAGCAGCCGTTTAGCAATCGGGGGCTGGTACCAAGAGACCCAGTACTTC
TRBJ2-7 . . TRBV6-1 CASSEAALGIPREQYF TGTGCCAGCAGTGAAGCCGCCTTAGGAATTCCTAGGGAGCAGTACTTC
TRBJ2-7 . . TRBV13 CASSLLLGYEQYF TGTGCCAGCAGCTTACTACTGGGCTACGAGCAGTACTTC
TRBJ1-1 . . TRBV20-1 CSASAAGDLNTEAFF TGCAGTGCTTCGGCGGCAGGGGATTTGAACACTGAAGCTTTCTTT
TRBJ2-5 . TRBD1 TRBV6-2/TRBV6-3 CASSYRDRGDQETQYF TGTGCCAGCAGTTACCGGGACAGGGGCGACCAAGAGACCCAGTACTTC
TRBJ2-5 . . TRBV7-8 CASSPEVKETQYF TGTGCCAGCAGCCCCGAGGTTAAAGAGACCCAGTACTTC
TRBJ1-1 . TRBD1 TRBV7-9 CASSRDSNTEAFF TGTGCCAGCTCCCGGGACAGCAACACTGAAGCTTTCTTT
TRBJ1-1 . . TRBV12-5 CASGASGYTEAFF TGTGCTAGTGGTGCCTCGGGGTACACTGAAGCTTTCTTT
TRBJ1-4 . . TRBV20-1 CSAFANEKLFF TGCAGTGCTTTCGCTAATGAAAAACTGTTTTTT
TRBJ1-2 . . TRBV20-1 CSARAQGLGYGYTF TGCAGTGCTAGAGCCCAGGGTCTAGGCTATGGCTACACCTTC
TRBJ2-7 . . TRBV29-1 CSVRGPHYEQYF TGCAGCGTCCGTGGACCGCACTACGAGCAGTACTTC
TRBJ1-2 . . TRBV3-1 CASSQEWAVGGDGYTF TGTGCCAGCAGCCAAGAATGGGCAGTTGGGGGGGATGGCTACACCTTC
TRBJ2-6 . TRBD1 TRBV6-5 CASSYSPRTGDGAGANVLTF TGTGCCAGCAGTTACTCTCCCCGAACAGGGGATGGGGCTGGGGCCAACGTCCTGACTTTC
TRBJ1-1 . . TRBV7-2 CASSQFKGEAFF TGTGCCAGCAGCCAGTTCAAGGGAGAAGCTTTCTTT
TRBJ2-7 once TRBD2 TRBV25-1 CASSEPSGSRIYEQYF TGTGCCAGCAGTGAACCGAGCGGGAGCAGAATTTACGAGCAGTACTTC
TRBJ2-1 . TRBD2 TRBV11-2 CASSRWTSGRDNEQFF TGTGCCAGCAGCCGCTGGACTAGCGGGAGGGACAATGAGCAGTTCTTC
TRBJ2-1 . . TRBV3-1 CASSQLDEQFF TGTGCCAGCAGCCAATTAGATGAGCAGTTCTTC
TRBJ2-7 . . TRBV4-1 CASSQLIIPYTHYEQYF TGCGCCAGCAGCCAACTTATCATCCCTTACACCCACTACGAGCAGTACTTC
TRBJ2-7 . TRBD2 TRBV6-1 CASSRLAGYEAYEQYF TGTGCCAGCAGTCGACTAGCGGGGTACGAGGCCTACGAGCAGTACTTC
TRBJ1-2 . . TRBV27 CASSLVGPNYGYTF TGTGCCAGCAGTTTGGTCGGCCCGAACTATGGCTACACCTTC
TRBJ2-5 . . TRBV10-3 CAISEGVRETQYF TGTGCCATCAGTGAGGGAGTCCGGGAGACCCAGTACTTC
TRBJ2-3 . . TRBV29-1 CSVASGGTTDTQYF TGCAGCGTCGCCTCCGGGGGAACCACAGATACGCAGTATTTT
TRBJ1-2 . . TRBV3-1 CASSQGDTQSRGYTF TGTGCCAGCAGCCAAGGGGACACTCAGTCACGTGGCTACACCTTC
TRBJ2-3 . . TRBV7-9 CASSLRRVERTDTQYF TGTGCCAGCAGCCTACGCAGGGTTGAGCGCACAGATACGCAGTATTTT
TRBJ1-2 . TRBD1 TRBV7-2 CASSPYDREMLGYTF TGTGCCAGCAGCCCGTACGACAGGGAGATGCTTGGCTACACCTTC
TRBJ2-7 . . TRBV5-6 CASSLGGVSSYEQYF TGTGCCAGCAGCTTGGGCGGGGTCAGCTCCTACGAGCAGTACTTC
TRBJ2-3 . TRBD2 TRBV12-3/TRBV12-4 CASSFWTSGRTDTQYF TGTGCCAGCAGTTTCTGGACTAGCGGTCGCACAGATACGCAGTATTTT
TRBJ2-7 . . TRBV2 CGTGTDTYEQYF TGTGGGACGGGGACGGATACCTACGAGCAGTACTTC
TRBJ2-3 . . TRBV29-1 CSVWTATDTQYF TGCAGCGTCTGGACAGCCACAGATACGCAGTATTTT
TRBJ2-7 once TRBD2 TRBV7-4 CASSIPGGPSYEQYF TGTGCCAGCAGCATACCGGGAGGGCCTTCCTACGAGCAGTACTTC
TRBJ1-1 . . TRBV18 CASSPSTVGMGATEAFF TGTGCCAGCTCACCTTCGACAGTTGGGATGGGAGCCACTGAAGCTTTCTTT
TRBJ1-1 . . TRBV19 CASRQTAYNTEAFF TGTGCCAGTAGGCAAACCGCGTACAACACTGAAGCTTTCTTT
TRBJ2-2 once TRBD2 TRBV14 CASSQGGRRWTGELFF TGTGCCAGCAGCCAAGGCGGGAGGCGGTGGACCGGGGAGCTGTTTTTT
TRBJ1-6 once . TRBV7-2 CASRLRGFAGEGSPLHF TGTGCCAGCAGACTTAGAGGGTTTGCAGGGGAGGGATCACCCCTCCACTTT
TRBJ2-7 once . TRBV20-1 CSLESLTGSSPYEQYF TGCAGCCTGGAGTCCTTAACCGGGTCCTCTCCTTACGAGCAGTACTTC
TRBJ2-1 . TRBD1 TRBV27 CASSPDRGYNEQFF TGTGCCAGCAGCCCCGACAGGGGTTACAATGAGCAGTTCTTC
TRBJ2-7 . . TRBV5-1 CASSLSQNLGEQYF TGCGCCAGCAGCTTAAGCCAAAACCTGGGCGAGCAGTACTTC
TRBJ2-3 . TRBD2 TRBV19 CASSVFSGDLSDTQYF TGTGCCAGTAGTGTCTTCAGCGGGGATCTATCAGATACGCAGTATTTT
TRBJ2-5 . . TRBV20-1 CSVGETQYF TGCAGTGTCGGGGAGACCCAGTACTTC
TRBJ1-1 . . TRBV4-3 CASSQVEWHTEAFF TGCGCCAGCAGCCAAGTCGAATGGCATACTGAAGCTTTCTTT
TRBJ2-2 . . TRBV19 CASSQQPAKPVNTGELFF TGTGCCAGTAGCCAGCAGCCGGCGAAACCTGTGAACACCGGGGAGCTGTTTTTT
TRBJ1-1 . . TRBV5-1 CASSLGGVNTEAFF TGTGCCAGCAGCTTAGGTGGGGTCAACACTGAAGCTTTCTTT
TRBJ2-5 . . TRBV20-1 CSARDKSWYQETQYF TGCAGTGCTAGAGATAAATCCTGGTACCAAGAGACCCAGTACTTC
TRBJ2-7 . . TRBV18 CASSPAGSLRSYEQYF TGTGCCAGCTCACCAGCGGGCAGTTTGCGCTCCTACGAGCAGTACTTC
TRBJ2-2 . . TRBV27 CASSSLRTGELFF TGTGCCAGCAGTTCCCTACGGACCGGGGAGCTGTTTTTT